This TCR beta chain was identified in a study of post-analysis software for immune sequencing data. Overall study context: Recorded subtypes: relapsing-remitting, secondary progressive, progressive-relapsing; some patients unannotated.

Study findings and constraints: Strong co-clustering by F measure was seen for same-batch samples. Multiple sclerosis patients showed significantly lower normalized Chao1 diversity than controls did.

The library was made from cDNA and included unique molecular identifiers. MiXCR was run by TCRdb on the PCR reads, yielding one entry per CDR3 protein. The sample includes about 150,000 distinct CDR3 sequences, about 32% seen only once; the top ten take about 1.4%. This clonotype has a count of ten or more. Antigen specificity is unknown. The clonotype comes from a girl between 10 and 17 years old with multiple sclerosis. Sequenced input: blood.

The CDR3 DNA reads TGTGCCAGCAGGACACGATCACTAGCGGGAGGATCCGGGGCCAACGTCCTGACTTTC. Protein sequence: CASRTRSLAGGSGANVLTF. The chain carries TRBV12-3 or TRBV12-4 and TRBJ2-6; 12 positions match TRBD2. The CDR3 has 19 amino acids. J gave up 4 bases and V 6 bases, and 13 bases lay outside the gene matches.